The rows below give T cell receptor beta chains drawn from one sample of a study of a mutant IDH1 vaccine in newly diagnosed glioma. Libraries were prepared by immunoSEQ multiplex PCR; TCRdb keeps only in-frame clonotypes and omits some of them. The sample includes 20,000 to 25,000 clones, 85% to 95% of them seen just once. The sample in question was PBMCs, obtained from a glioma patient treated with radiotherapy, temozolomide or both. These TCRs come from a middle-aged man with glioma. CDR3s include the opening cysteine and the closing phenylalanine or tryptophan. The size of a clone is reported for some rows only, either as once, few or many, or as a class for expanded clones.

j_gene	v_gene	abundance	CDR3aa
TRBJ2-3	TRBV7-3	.	CASSLGDRAPDTQYF
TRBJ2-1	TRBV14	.	CASSRSGLAGAGEQFF
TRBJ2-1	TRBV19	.	CASSPRPPSAGAPYNEQFF
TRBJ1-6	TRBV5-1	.	CASSLFSGGSSPLHF
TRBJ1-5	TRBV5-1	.	CASSLGFASNQPQHF
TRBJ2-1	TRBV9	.	CASSVARTSHYEQFF
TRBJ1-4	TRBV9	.	CASSPRPTNEKLFF
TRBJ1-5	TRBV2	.	CASRSAGNGNQPQHF
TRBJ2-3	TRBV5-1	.	CASSLRPNTDTQYF
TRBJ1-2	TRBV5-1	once	CASSLAREASRGGYTF
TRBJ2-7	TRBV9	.	CASSTDGYEQQYF
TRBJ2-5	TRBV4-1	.	CASSQGTGRQETQYF
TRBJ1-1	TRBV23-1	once	CASSQSPGTDMNTEAFF
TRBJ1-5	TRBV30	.	CAWRKGESNQPQHF
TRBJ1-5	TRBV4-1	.	CASSRRTGDGNQPQHF
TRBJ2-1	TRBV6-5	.	CASSTRQLSYNEQFF
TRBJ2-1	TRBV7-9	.	CASSLGGSPYNEQFF
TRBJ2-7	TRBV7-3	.	CASSFGLALNEQYF
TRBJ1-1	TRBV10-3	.	CAISESGYGATEAFF
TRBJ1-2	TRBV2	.	CASSDSVDHGYTF
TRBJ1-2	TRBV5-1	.	CASSLEGAYGYTF
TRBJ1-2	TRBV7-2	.	CASSFTTGGGYTF
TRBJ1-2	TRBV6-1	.	CASSRQGYGYTF
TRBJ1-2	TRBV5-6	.	CASSLRPVWGYTF
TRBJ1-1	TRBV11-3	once	CASSEEEGTEAFF
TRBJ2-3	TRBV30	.	CAWRVWNRDTQYF
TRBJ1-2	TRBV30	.	CAWRLRGLGYTF
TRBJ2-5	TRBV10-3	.	CAISENSETQYF
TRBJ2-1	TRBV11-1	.	CASSWGSSGEQFF
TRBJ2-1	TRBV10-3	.	CAISEMDNEQFF
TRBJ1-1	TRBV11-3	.	CASSLGQSGNTEAFF
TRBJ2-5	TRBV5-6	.	CASSLLGRGQETQYF
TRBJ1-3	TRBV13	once	CASSLRVSGGNTIYF
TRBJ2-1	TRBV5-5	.	CASSYQLAGVGSYNEQFF
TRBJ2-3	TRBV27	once	CASSFPATPLDTQYF
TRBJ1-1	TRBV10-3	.	CAISGTGTNTEAFF
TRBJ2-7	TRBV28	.	CASTLAGPPYEQYF
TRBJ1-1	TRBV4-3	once	CASSRGPSVNTEAFF
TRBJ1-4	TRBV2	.	CASSGRVIGEKLFF
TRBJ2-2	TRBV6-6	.	CASSYLKTGELFF
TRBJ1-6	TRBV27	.	CASSRDRSSYNSPLHF
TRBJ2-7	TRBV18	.	CASSPIPRQTIYYEQYF
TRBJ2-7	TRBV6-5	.	CASSRRDRFYEQYF
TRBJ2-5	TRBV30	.	CAHTTQGAVQETQYF